A selection of T cell receptor beta chains follows, all from one sample in a study of shared clonotypes between healthy human individuals. Generated by immunoSEQ multiplex PCR, the TCRdb table keeps only in-frame clones and is missing some. The repertoire holds 1.4 million or so clones, with 98% as singletons. Material: naive CD4+ T cells sorted from blood. Receptors originate from a man aged 25-45 years in good health. Both conserved end residues are part of each CDR3. D genes are given only for firm matches. The size field is filled for only some rows; it gives once, few, many or a size class.

>TRBD2|TRBV5-1|NA|TRBJ2-1
TGCGCCAGCAGCTTTGCGGGAGGGCCTAACAATGAGCAGTTCTTC
CASSFAGGPNNEQFF
>TRBD2|TRBV5-1|NA|TRBJ2-1
TGCGCCAGCAGCGGGGGACTAGCGGGAGCTAATGAGCAGTTCTTC
CASSGGLAGANEQFF
>NA|TRBV11-2|NA|TRBJ2-2
TGTGCCAGCGGCGGTAGCGGTACAACCGGGGAGCTGTTTTTT
CASGGSGTTGELFF
>TRBD2|TRBV29-1|NA|TRBJ2-1
TGCAGCGTTAAGAGCGGGAGGGTCCTACAATGGGATGAGCAGTTCTTC
CSVKSGRVLQWDEQFF
>TRBD2|TRBV28|NA|TRBJ2-1
TGTGCCAGCAGCAAGGGGAGGGAGGGCCGCTACAATGAGCAGTTCTTC
CASSKGREGRYNEQFF
>TRBD1|TRBV19|once|TRBJ1-2
TGTGCCAGTAACCACCGGTCGGGACAGGGGGACTATGGCTACACCTTC
CASNHRSGQGDYGYTF
>TRBD1|TRBV27|NA|TRBJ2-1
TGTGCCAGCAGTTTAAGGGACAGGGTTAGTGAGCAGTTCTTC
CASSLRDRVSEQFF
>TRBD1|TRBV19|NA|TRBJ2-7
TGTGCCAGTAGTATCAGGGGGACAGGCGGCGCCTCCTACGAGCAGTACTTC
CASSIRGTGGASYEQYF
>NA|TRBV7-9|once|TRBJ1-4
TGTGCCAGCACCCAACTCCGGGACGGCTATGAAAAACTGTTTTTT
CASTQLRDGYEKLFF
>NA|TRBV27|NA|TRBJ2-7
TGTGCCAGCAGTAACCAGGGGATTCCCTACGAGCAGTACTTC
CASSNQGIPYEQYF
>TRBD2|TRBV18|NA|TRBJ2-5
TGTGCCAGCTCACTTGTCGGGACTAGCAGGGGGGAGACCCAGTACTTC
CASSLVGTSRGETQYF
>NA|TRBV5-6|once|TRBJ2-1
TGTGCCAGCAGCTTCGGAGGAGTCCTAAATGAGCAGTTCTTC
CASSFGGVLNEQFF
>NA|TRBV11-3|NA|TRBJ2-6
TGTGCCAGCAGCTTACAGGGAGCTGGGGCCAACGTCCTGACTTTC
CASSLQGAGANVLTF
>NA|TRBV6-5|NA|TRBJ1-1
TGTGCCAGCAGTTATCGGGGGCTTAACACTGAAGCTTTCTTT
CASSYRGLNTEAFF
>TRBD2|TRBV29-1|NA|TRBJ2-5
TGCAGCACGTGGACTAGCAGAGAAGAGACCCAGTACTTC
CSTWTSREETQYF
>NA|TRBV11-2|NA|TRBJ1-3
TGTGCCAGCAGCCATATAGGGTATGGACTAACAGCGTTAGGAAACACCATATATTTT
CASSHIGYGLTALGNTIYF
>NA|TRBV5-6|NA|TRBJ1-2
TGTGCCAGCAGGGGGGAGGGCAACTATGGCTACACCTTC
CASRGEGNYGYTF
>NA|TRBV5-8|NA|TRBJ1-5
TGTGCCAGCAGCCCCGGGGGCGGCATTGGCAATCAGCCCCAGCATTTT
CASSPGGGIGNQPQHF
>NA|TRBV21-1|NA|TRBJ2-7
TGTGCCAGCAGACCTAATGATAGCGGGGAGACCTACGAGCAGTACTTC
CASRPNDSGETYEQYF
>NA|TRBV29-1|NA|TRBJ1-2
TGCAGCGTTGAAGCCGTGGGGGGAGGCTACACCTTC
CSVEAVGGGYTF
>TRBD2|TRBV6-1|NA|TRBJ2-7
TGTGCCAGCAGTGAAGTGGCGGGAGGTCCCTACGAGCAGTACTTC
CASSEVAGGPYEQYF
>TRBD1|TRBV27|NA|TRBJ1-2
TGTGCCACCTCCGGGACAGGGACTATCAGAGGCTACACCTTC
CATSGTGTIRGYTF
>NA|TRBV29-1|NA|TRBJ2-5
TGCAGCGTGTCAAGGGGGCAAGAGACCCAGTACTTC
CSVSRGQETQYF
>TRBD2|TRBV6-5|few|TRBJ2-2
TGTGCCAGCAGCCTCCAGGGACTAGCCACCGGGGAGCTGTTTTTT
CASSLQGLATGELFF
>NA|TRBV18|NA|TRBJ2-2
TGTGCCAGCTCACCCCGACACCTTTACACCGGGGAGCTGTTTTTT
CASSPRHLYTGELFF
>TRBD1|TRBV18|NA|TRBJ1-4
TGTGCCAGCTCACGATCGACAGGGGTCGATGAAAAACTGTTTTTT
CASSRSTGVDEKLFF
>NA|TRBV11-2|NA|TRBJ2-1
TGTGCCAGCAGCCAGGGATCTAACTACAATGAGCAGTTCTTC
CASSQGSNYNEQFF
>NA|TRBV5-8|NA|TRBJ2-2
TGTGCCAGCAGCTTGGGCCTCCTCTTGAACACCGGGGAGCTGTTTTTT
CASSLGLLLNTGELFF
>TRBD1|TRBV28|NA|TRBJ1-5
TGTGCCAGCAGCCCATTGGAGGGGGCCAATCAGCCCCAGCATTTT
CASSPLEGANQPQHF
>NA|TRBV4-1|NA|TRBJ1-1
TGCGCCAGCAGCCAAGGGGTGTTGAACACTGAAGCTTTCTTT
CASSQGVLNTEAFF
>NA|TRBV5-6|NA|TRBJ1-5
TGTGCCAGCAGCTTGGGGGAAGGAAGGGGACAGCCCCAGCATTTT
CASSLGEGRGQPQHF
>NA|TRBV14|NA|TRBJ2-1
TGTGCCAGCAGCCAAGTATCGGTATACAATGAGCAGTTCTTC
CASSQVSVYNEQFF
>NA|TRBV14|once|TRBJ2-5
TGTGCCAGCAGCCAAGATTGGCCGGAGGGAGAGACCCAGTACTTC
CASSQDWPEGETQYF
>NA|TRBV6-1|NA|TRBJ2-1
TGTGCCAGCAGTGAAACGCTCCCCAACAATGAGCAGTTCTTC
CASSETLPNNEQFF
>NA|TRBV7-2|NA|TRBJ2-7
TGTGCCAGCAGCTTATCCTACGGCCTTCGGCAGTACTTC
CASSLSYGLRQYF
>NA|TRBV29-1|NA|TRBJ2-2
TGCAGCGTTGGGATTCCAGGGGATAACACCGGGGAGCTGTTTTTT
CSVGIPGDNTGELFF
>NA|TRBV7-6|NA|TRBJ2-3
TGTGCCAGCATCCGAGAGGGTCGCACAGATACGCAGTATTTT
CASIREGRTDTQYF
>TRBD1|TRBV7-9|NA|TRBJ2-2
TGTGCCAGCAGCACGTGGGACAGGGGTTTTGTCGGGGAGCTGTTTTTT
CASSTWDRGFVGELFF
>TRBD1|TRBV5-4|NA|TRBJ1-2
TGTGCCAGCAGCTTGCCCGGGACAGGGTCTGGCTACACCTTC
CASSLPGTGSGYTF
>TRBD1|TRBV4-3|NA|TRBJ2-1
TGCGCCAGCAGCCAAGATAGGACAGGGGTGGCGGCTGAGCAGTTCTTC
CASSQDRTGVAAEQFF
>NA|TRBV4-2|NA|TRBJ2-6
TGTGCCAGCAGCCAGGGGGGGCCTGGGGCCAACGTCCTGACTTTC
CASSQGGPGANVLTF
>NA|TRBV29-1|NA|TRBJ1-5
TGCAGCGTTGAAGGAGGGTCGGGACAGCCCCAGCATTTT
CSVEGGSGQPQHF
>TRBD1|TRBV19|NA|TRBJ1-1
TGTGCCAGTAGCCGAACAGGAGGGACAGGGAACACTGAAGCTTTCTTT
CASSRTGGTGNTEAFF
>NA|TRBV28|NA|TRBJ1-1
TGTGCCAGCAGTTTCCCCCTGCAGAGAGGGACTGAAGCTTTCTTT
CASSFPLQRGTEAFF
>TRBD1|TRBV18|NA|TRBJ1-3
TGTGCCAGCTCACCGTCGGGACAGGGAGCTACTGGAAACACCATATATTTT
CASSPSGQGATGNTIYF
>NA|TRBV5-6|NA|TRBJ1-5
TGTGCCAGCAGCTTGCGAAGCAATCAGCCCCAGCATTTT
CASSLRSNQPQHF
>NA|TRBV4-2|NA|TRBJ2-5
TGTGCCAGCAGCCAAGCACATACACAAGAGACCCAGTACTTC
CASSQAHTQETQYF
>TRBD2|TRBV9|NA|TRBJ2-1
TGTGCCAGCAGCGTGTCTAGCGGATACAATGAGCAGTTCTTC
CASSVSSGYNEQFF
>NA|TRBV10-3|NA|TRBJ2-7
TGTGCCATCAGTTCAGGGGTGGCCTACGAGCAGTACTTC
CAISSGVAYEQYF
>NA|TRBV19|NA|TRBJ1-5
TGTGCCAGTAGTCAACGGGGCGGCAATCAGCCCCAGCATTTT
CASSQRGGNQPQHF
>TRBD2|TRBV7-9|NA|TRBJ2-1
TGTGCCAGCAGCTTCTCCCGACTAGCGGGTGGCTCCTACAATGAGCAGTTCTTC
CASSFSRLAGGSYNEQFF
>NA|TRBV19|NA|TRBJ1-5
TGTGCCAGTAGTATAGTGATGGGAACCAATCAGCCCCAGCATTTT
CASSIVMGTNQPQHF
>NA|TRBV5-6|NA|TRBJ2-3
TGTGCCAGCAGCTTTCTTACGCGCACAGATACGCAGTATTTT
CASSFLTRTDTQYF
>TRBD2|TRBV5-6|NA|TRBJ2-1
TGTGCCAGCAGCTTGAAAGGCGGGAGTCACTACAATGAGCAGTTCTTC
CASSLKGGSHYNEQFF
>NA|TRBV5-4|NA|TRBJ2-1
TGTGCCAGCAGCCGGGCGGGACTCCTTAACAATGAGCAGTTCTTC
CASSRAGLLNNEQFF